This T cell receptor (beta chain) was obtained from a study of cytomegalovirus exposure and HLA in healthy donors. Overall study: Both the 100 to 150 validation repertoires and the approximately 700 first-cohort repertoires used the same platform, as reported by a later analysis.

CDR3 size: 17 residues. V lost 1 base and J 1 base, leaving 16 bases between the germline ends. Germline V gene lookup returns CDR1 SNHLY and CDR2 FYNNEI. This clone was observed once. The antigen remains undetermined. Study-level findings and limits: While the bulk of TCR sequences proved rare, some public TCRs turned up in many donors. In the 120 validation repertoires, 85% to 95% of cluster scores exceeded 0, per a later analysis. In vitro, three CMV-associated chains proved specific for CMV antigens.

Sequencing was performed with immunoSEQ multiplex PCR; in TCRdb, only in-frame clones are kept and a portion is missing. The table has roughly 200,000 clones, about 89% seen once. The sample taken for sequencing was PBMCs. The sequence derives from a man between 25 and 39 years old in good health and CMV-seropositive. V is TRBV2 and J is TRBJ2-5; D gene uncertain. The CDR3 nucleotides read TGTGCCAGCAGTGAAGGGATAAGGGCTAGTTCCCAAGAGACCCAGTACTTC. It is translated as CASSEGIRASSQETQYF.